This is a list of T cell receptor beta chains from one sample in a study of cytomegalovirus exposure and HLA in healthy donors. This table comes from immunoSEQ multiplex PCR, and its TCRdb copy is limited to in-frame clones, with some not included. The sample consists of some 150,000 clones, approximately 77% of them appearing once. Material: PBMCs. The source of these receptors is a woman aged 40 to 50 in good health and CMV-seronegative. Both conserved end residues are part of each CDR3. D genes are given only for firm matches. The size of a clone is reported for some rows only, either as once, few or many, or as a class for expanded clones.

clone_size | j_call | d_call | v_call | cdr3_nt | cdr3_aa
NA | TRBJ2-7 | NA | TRBV6-5 | TGTGCCAGCAGTTTCCCGACGGGGAACCAGTACTTC | CASSFPTGNQYF
NA | TRBJ1-5 | NA | TRBV27 | TGTGCCAGCAGCTACGTAAGGGACTTCAATCAGCCCCAGCATTTT | CASSYVRDFNQPQHF
NA | TRBJ1-2 | NA | TRBV5-1 | TGCGCCAGCAGCTTGGAACAGGGATATGGCTACACCTTC | CASSLEQGYGYTF
NA | TRBJ2-5 | NA | TRBV5-4 | TGTGCCAGCAGCCCGGACCAAGAGACCCAGTACTTC | CASSPDQETQYF
NA | TRBJ1-1 | NA | TRBV14 | TGTGCCAGCAGCCCCTGGGCGGGGTTGTACACTGAAGCTTTCTTT | CASSPWAGLYTEAFF
NA | TRBJ2-7 | NA | TRBV2 | TGTGCCAGCAGTGAGTTCCCTATCCCCTACGAGCAGTACTTC | CASSEFPIPYEQYF
few | TRBJ1-5 | NA | TRBV28 | TGTGCCAGCAGTTCCCAGACCCGAGGAAGCAATCAGCCCCAGCATTTT | CASSSQTRGSNQPQHF
NA | TRBJ2-3 | NA | TRBV18 | TGTGCCAGCTCATTATCAGGGGTCTCTGATACGCAGTATTTT | CASSLSGVSDTQYF
NA | TRBJ2-5 | TRBD2 | TRBV5-1 | TGCGCCAGCAGCTTTGGACTAGGGATACAAGGGACCCAGTACTTC | CASSFGLGIQGTQYF
once | TRBJ1-1 | TRBD1 | TRBV4-1 | TGCGCCAGCAGCCAGACGGGACAGTCGAACACTGAAGCTTTCTTT | CASSQTGQSNTEAFF
NA | TRBJ2-6 | NA | TRBV9 | TGTGTCAGCAGCGAGACGGAGGGCCCTGGGGCCAACGTCCTGACTTTC | CVSSETEGPGANVLTF
NA | TRBJ2-7 | TRBD2 | TRBV29-1 | TGCAGCGTTGAAGGACTAGCGGGGAACGAGCAGTACTTC | CSVEGLAGNEQYF
NA | TRBJ1-5 | TRBD1 | TRBV5-1 | TGCGCCAGCAGCCTTGGACAGGACGGGCGGCAGCCCCAGCATTTT | CASSLGQDGRQPQHF
once | TRBJ1-2 | NA | TRBV5-1 | TGCGCCAGCAGCTTGCTTCAAGGGGCAGACTATGGCTACACCTTC | CASSLLQGADYGYTF
NA | TRBJ2-2 | TRBD1 | TRBV28 | TGTGCCAGGACTCGGACAGGGAGAACCGGGGAGCTGTTTTTT | CARTRTGRTGELFF
NA | TRBJ1-4 | NA | TRBV18 | TGTGCCAGCTCACCACGGTCAGGGTCAACTAATGAAAAACTGTTTTTT | CASSPRSGSTNEKLFF
NA | TRBJ1-3 | NA | TRBV5-1 | TGCGCCAGCAGCTTAGGTTTCGGGGGAAACACCATATATTTT | CASSLGFGGNTIYF
NA | TRBJ1-1 | TRBD1 | TRBV28 | TGTGCCAGCAGTTTCCCCGGGACAGTCAACACTGAAGCTTTCTTT | CASSFPGTVNTEAFF
NA | TRBJ1-2 | NA | TRBV4-2 | TGTGCCAGCAGCCCCCCGGGACTTAATGGCTACACCTTC | CASSPPGLNGYTF
NA | TRBJ1-2 | NA | TRBV13 | TGTGCCAGCAGCTTCAAGACAACAGCTAACTATGGCTACACCTTC | CASSFKTTANYGYTF
NA | TRBJ2-1 | TRBD1 | TRBV6-5 | TGTGCCAGCAGCATGGACAGGGCCTGGGGTGAGCAGTTCTTC | CASSMDRAWGEQFF
NA | TRBJ2-7 | NA | TRBV9 | TGTGCCAGCAGCGAGGGGGTTGGGTCCTACGAGCAGTACTTC | CASSEGVGSYEQYF
NA | TRBJ2-7 | NA | TRBV6-6 | TGTGCCAGCAGTTACTCATTTCGACAGACGATCTACGAGCAGTACTTC | CASSYSFRQTIYEQYF
NA | TRBJ2-7 | NA | TRBV5-1 | TGCGCCAGCAGCTTGGGGGACAAGACCTACGAGCAGTACTTC | CASSLGDKTYEQYF
NA | TRBJ2-5 | NA | TRBV15 | TGTGCCACCAGCAGAGGACTCGTTGAAGAGACCCAGTACTTC | CATSRGLVEETQYF
NA | TRBJ2-3 | TRBD2 | TRBV5-8 | TGTGCCAGCAGCTTGTTTCGCGGGGGGGAGACAGATACGCAGTATTTT | CASSLFRGGETDTQYF
once | TRBJ1-1 | NA | TRBV15 | TGTGCCACCAGCAGAGATATTTATGGGGGGGCCACTGAAGCTTTCTTT | CATSRDIYGGATEAFF
few | TRBJ1-2 | NA | TRBV29-1 | TGCAGCGTTGGGGCAGACTATGGCTACACCTTC | CSVGADYGYTF
NA | TRBJ2-7 | TRBD2 | TRBV5-4 | TGTGCCAGCAGCCCCCGTAGCGGGGTTCAAGGGGAGCAGTACTTC | CASSPRSGVQGEQYF
NA | TRBJ1-2 | NA | TRBV27 | TGTGCCAGCAGTTTATCGGCAGGACAAAACTATGGCTACACCTTC | CASSLSAGQNYGYTF
NA | TRBJ2-1 | TRBD1 | TRBV28 | TGTGCCAGCAGTTTAAGGACAGGGGTTTGGAGACGGAAGTTCTTC | CASSLRTGVWRRKFF
once | TRBJ2-1 | TRBD2 | TRBV27 | TGTGCCAGCAGCCGGACTAGCGGGGGGGGAAATGAGCAGTTCTTC | CASSRTSGGGNEQFF
NA | TRBJ1-5 | TRBD1 | TRBV10-3 | TGTGCCATCGCGGAGACAGGGAATGGGTTTAGCAATCAGCCCCAGCATTTT | CAIAETGNGFSNQPQHF
once | TRBJ2-7 | NA | TRBV18 | TGTGCCAGCTCACCTGAACTGGACGAGCAGTACTTC | CASSPELDEQYF
NA | TRBJ2-3 | NA | TRBV7-2 | TGTGCCAGCAGCCCCGCGCTGATCTCAACAGATACGCAGTATTTT | CASSPALISTDTQYF